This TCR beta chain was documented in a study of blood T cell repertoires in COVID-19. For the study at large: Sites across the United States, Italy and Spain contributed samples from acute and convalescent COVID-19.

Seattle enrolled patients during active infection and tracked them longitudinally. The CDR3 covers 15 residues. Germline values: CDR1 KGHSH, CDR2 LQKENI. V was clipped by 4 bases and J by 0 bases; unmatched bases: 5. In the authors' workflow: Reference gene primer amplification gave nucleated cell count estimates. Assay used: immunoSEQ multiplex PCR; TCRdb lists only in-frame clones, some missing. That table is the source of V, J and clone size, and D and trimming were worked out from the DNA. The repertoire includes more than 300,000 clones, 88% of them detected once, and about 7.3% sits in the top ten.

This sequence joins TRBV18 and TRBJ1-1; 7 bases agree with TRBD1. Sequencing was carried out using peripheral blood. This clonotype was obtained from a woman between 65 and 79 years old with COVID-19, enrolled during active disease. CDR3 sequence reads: CASSLLGQLNTEAFF. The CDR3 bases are TGTGCCAGCTCACTTCTGGGACAGCTGAACACTGAAGCTTTCTTT.